The sequence of this T cell receptor (beta chain) was determined in a study of CD8 T cells in ankylosing spondylitis. CDR3 length: 13 residues. V was trimmed by 3 bases and J by 3 bases, leaving 11 bases between them. Germline CDR1 is DFQATT and CDR2 is SNEGSKA (reference sequence). This clonotype was picked up a small number of times. Its antigen is undetermined. Researchers built TCR beta libraries using quantitative 5'-RACE with molecular barcodes. TCRdb itself ran the 5' RACE reads through MiXCR, one entry per CDR3 protein. Seen here are hundreds of thousands of distinct CDR3 sequences, 10% to 15% observed once, and the top ten hold less than 0.65%. Study-level results: Reactive arthritis synovial fluid and blood previously showed some of these motif variants. Reportedly, matched ankylosing spondylitis synovial fluid was significantly enriched for disease-linked clones. Made up of under ten highly homologous variants, a TCR beta motif appeared characteristic of ankylosing spondylitis blood.

V usage is TRBV20-1 and J usage is TRBJ1-1; tentatively, D is TRBD1 (5 bases). This receptor was obtained from a male donor with ankylosing spondylitis. Sequencing input: blood, either unsorted or a sorted T cell fraction (not recorded which). In DNA, the CDR3 is TGCAGTGCTAGGATGGACACCTACACTGAAGCTTTCTTT. As protein: CSARMDTYTEAFF.